These T cell receptor beta chains were read from a single sample in a study of metastatic and nonmetastatic thyroid tumors. TCRdb redid the clone calls on the PCR reads using MiXCR. The sample holds 23,000 or so clones, around 28% seen once. Specimen: tumor tissue. The receptor source for this set is a female donor with papillary thyroid cancer or a benign thyroid nodule (not recorded which). Some clones in this sample may be carry-over from other donors' samples. Both conserved end residues are part of each CDR3. The D gene is left open where the match is weak. Size values are once, few and many counts, or a class for expanded clones, and some rows have none.

length	size	D	V	J	CDR3	DNA
13	many	TRBD2	TRBV3-1	TRBJ2-5	CASSLLAEETQYF	TGTGCCAGCAGCCTTCTAGCGGAAGAGACCCAGTACTTC
16	-	-	TRBV6-1	TRBJ2-6	CASSLGTSSGDNVLTF	TGTGCCAGCAGTTTGGGAACAAGCTCTGGGGACAACGTCCTGACTTTC
15	few	-	TRBV19	TRBJ2-6	CASNPCGSGANLLTF	TGTGCCAGTAACCCGTGTGGGTCCGGGGCCAACCTCCTGACTTTC
15	-	TRBD2	TRBV11-3	TRBJ2-3	CASSLGLAVTDTQYF	TGTGCCAGCAGCCTCGGACTAGCCGTGACAGATACGCAGTATTTT
18	many	TRBD1	TRBV3-1	TRBJ1-3	CASSQKRAGGPSGNTIYF	TGTGCCAGCAGCCAAAAAAGGGCAGGGGGCCCCTCTGGAAACACCATATATTTT
16	-	TRBD2	TRBV5-1	TRBJ2-1	CASSLGGLSSYNEQFF	TGCGCCAGCAGCTTGGGGGGACTAAGCTCCTACAATGAGCAGTTCTTC
14	-	TRBD1	TRBV9	TRBJ2-3	CASSPTGFRDTQYF	TGTGCCAGCAGCCCGACAGGGTTTCGGGATACGCAGTATTTT
14	many	-	TRBV28	TRBJ2-7	CASSFAIFSYEQYF	TGTGCCAGCAGTTTTGCGATTTTCTCCTACGAGCAGTACTTC
13	-	-	TRBV20-1	TRBJ1-1	CSEGRQEGLGAFF	TGCAGCGAGGGGCGTCAGGAAGGGTTGGGAGCTTTCTTT
12	-	-	TRBV20-1	TRBJ2-2	CSATRDTGELFF	TGCAGTGCTACTAGGGACACCGGGGAGCTGTTTTTT
15	-	TRBD1	TRBV20-1	TRBJ1-2	CYSPDRGLSGYGYTF	TGCTACAGCCCAGACAGGGGACTGAGTGGCTATGGCTACACCTTC
14	-	-	TRBV2	TRBJ2-7	CASIMDRHAYEQYF	TGTGCCAGCATTATGGACAGACATGCCTACGAGCAGTACTTC
14	many	-	TRBV14	TRBJ2-7	CASSQVSKPYEQYF	TGTGCCAGCAGCCAAGTCAGCAAACCCTACGAGCAGTACTTC
14	many	-	TRBV15	TRBJ2-1	CATSRDLGVNEQFF	TGTGCCACCAGCAGAGATTTGGGGGTAAATGAGCAGTTCTTC
14	-	-	TRBV5-1	TRBJ1-2	CASSPIQGLYGYTF	TGCGCCAGCAGCCCGATACAGGGACTCTATGGCTACACCTTC
14	medium-sized	-	TRBV20-1	TRBJ2-7	CSALRGSASYEQYF	TGCAGTGCCCTACGGGGGTCCGCCTCCTACGAGCAGTACTTC
16	many	TRBD2	TRBV18	TRBJ2-1	CASSRPTGGARNEQFF	TGTGCCAGCTCACGACCAACCGGGGGGGCCCGGAATGAGCAGTTCTTC
12	few	-	TRBV15	TRBJ2-7	CATSRDETEQYF	TGTGCCACCAGCAGAGATGAGACCGAGCAGTACTTC
14	few	-	TRBV24-1	TRBJ2-7	CANSESRNTYEQYF	TGTGCCAACAGTGAGAGCAGAAACACCTACGAGCAGTACTTC
15	many	TRBD1	TRBV7-6	TRBJ1-1	CASSDRQGLGTEAFF	TGTGCCAGCAGCGACAGACAGGGATTAGGCACTGAAGCTTTCTTT
14	medium-sized	TRBD1	TRBV7-2	TRBJ1-2	CASSAHRGSSGYTF	TGTGCCAGCAGCGCTCACAGGGGATCAAGTGGCTACACCTTC
13	many	-	TRBV20-1	TRBJ1-2	CSAQGLTNYGYTF	TGCAGTGCGCAGGGCCTAACTAACTATGGCTACACCTTC
12	-	TRBD1	TRBV20-1	TRBJ1-2	CSAGQALYGYTF	TGCAGTGCGGGACAGGCGCTTTATGGCTACACCTTC
16	-	TRBD2	TRBV6-1	TRBJ2-1	CAIKTPLAGVGNEQFF	TGTGCCATCAAGACTCCACTAGCGGGAGTTGGCAATGAGCAGTTCTTC
19	few	-	TRBV6-2/TRBV6-3	TRBJ1-5	CASSYTPVQGVASNQPQHF	TGTGCCAGCAGTTACACTCCGGTACAGGGTGTTGCTAGCAATCAGCCCCAGCATTTT
15	once	TRBD2	TRBV20-1	TRBJ2-7	CSARDLGREPYEQYF	TGCAGTGCTAGAGATCTAGGGCGGGAGCCCTACGAGCAGTACTTC
15	many	TRBD2	TRBV2	TRBJ2-5	CASSEVAGGRETQYF	TGTGCCAGCAGTGAAGTTGCGGGGGGGCGAGAGACCCAGTACTTC
11	few	-	TRBV12-3/TRBV12-4	TRBJ1-2	CASSSRWSYTF	TGTGCCAGCAGTTCCCGGTGGAGCTACACCTTC
15	-	TRBD1	TRBV6-1	TRBJ1-6	CASIRDREGNSPLHF	TGTGCCAGCATAAGAGACAGGGAAGGAAATTCACCCCTCCACTTT
16	-	TRBD2	TRBV19	TRBJ2-3	CASSIDTSGSGDTQYF	TGTGCCAGTAGTATAGATACTAGCGGGAGTGGAGATACGCAGTATTTT
13	-	-	TRBV7-3	TRBJ2-5	CASILCYRETQYF	TGTGCCAGCATCTTATGTTATCGAGAGACCCAGTACTTC
16	many	-	TRBV9	TRBJ2-3	CASSVELGATTDTQYF	TGTGCCAGCAGCGTAGAATTAGGGGCAACCACAGATACGCAGTATTTT
14	many	TRBD1	TRBV2	TRBJ2-3	CASSGQGLRDTQYF	TGTGCCAGCAGTGGACAGGGGCTCCGGGATACGCAGTATTTT
16	medium-sized	TRBD1	TRBV11-1	TRBJ2-2	CASSSFGTGNTGELFF	TGTGCCAGCAGCTCTTTCGGGACAGGAAACACCGGGGAGCTGTTTTTT
14	once	-	TRBV6-5	TRBJ1-1	CASSLSNFNTEAFF	TGTGCCAGCAGTTTAAGTAATTTTAACACTGAAGCTTTCTTT
15	many	TRBD2	TRBV2	TRBJ2-5	CASFLISGGGGTQYF	TGTGCCAGTTTTCTGATTAGCGGGGGCGGGGGGACCCAGTACTTC
16	many	-	TRBV29-1	TRBJ2-1	CSVESQDRTTYNEQFF	TGCAGCGTTGAAAGTCAGGACAGGACTACCTACAATGAGCAGTTCTTC
13	-	-	TRBV12-3/TRBV12-4	TRBJ2-1	CASSLAAYNEQFF	TGTGCCAGCAGTTTAGCGGCTTACAATGAGCAGTTCTTC
13	many	-	TRBV7-2	TRBJ2-7	CASSFSDTYEQYF	TGTGCCAGCAGCTTCTCGGACACATACGAGCAGTACTTC